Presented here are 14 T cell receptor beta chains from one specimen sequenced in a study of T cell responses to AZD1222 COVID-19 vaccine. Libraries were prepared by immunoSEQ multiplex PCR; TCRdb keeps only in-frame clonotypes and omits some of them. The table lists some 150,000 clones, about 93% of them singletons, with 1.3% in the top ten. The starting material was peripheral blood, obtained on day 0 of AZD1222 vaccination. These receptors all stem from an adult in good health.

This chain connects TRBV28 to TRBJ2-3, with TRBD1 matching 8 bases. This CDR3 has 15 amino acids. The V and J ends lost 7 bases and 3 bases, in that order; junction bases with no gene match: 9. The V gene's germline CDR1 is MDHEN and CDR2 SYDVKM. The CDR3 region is CASNRFRGRTDTQYF. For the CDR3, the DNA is TGTGCCAGCAATCGTTTCAGGGGGCGGACAGATACGCAGTATTTT.

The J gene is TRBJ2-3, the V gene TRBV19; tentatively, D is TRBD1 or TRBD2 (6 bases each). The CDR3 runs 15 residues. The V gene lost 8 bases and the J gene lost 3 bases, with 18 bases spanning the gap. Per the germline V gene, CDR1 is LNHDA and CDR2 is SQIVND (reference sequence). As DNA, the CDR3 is TGTGCCAGTTCTCCCAGCCTAGGGGGGACAGATACGCAGTATTTT. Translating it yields CASSPSLGGTDTQYF.

CDR3 nucleotides: TGTGCCACCAGTGACACGGACAAAACCTCCCAGCATTTT. The encoded protein is CATSDTDKTSQHF. The V call is TRBV24-1, the J call TRBJ1-5; the D gene is possibly TRBD1 (5 bases). The germline V and J ends were trimmed by 4 bases and 11 bases, with 14 bases remaining between them. CDR3 size: 13 residues. Per the germline V gene, CDR1 is KGHDR and CDR2 is SFDVKD.

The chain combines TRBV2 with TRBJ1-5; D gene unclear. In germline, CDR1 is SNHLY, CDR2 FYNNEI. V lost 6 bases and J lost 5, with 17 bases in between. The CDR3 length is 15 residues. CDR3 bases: TGTGCCAGCAGCGTTGGGCAGATACGGGATCAGCCCCAGCATTTT. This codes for CASSVGQIRDQPQHF.

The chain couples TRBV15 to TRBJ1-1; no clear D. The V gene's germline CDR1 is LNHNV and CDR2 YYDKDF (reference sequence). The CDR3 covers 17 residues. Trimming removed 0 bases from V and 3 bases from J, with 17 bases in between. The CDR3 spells CATSRDIVPIGDTEAFF. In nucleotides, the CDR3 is TGTGCCACCAGCAGAGATATTGTGCCCATCGGAGACACTGAAGCTTTCTTT.

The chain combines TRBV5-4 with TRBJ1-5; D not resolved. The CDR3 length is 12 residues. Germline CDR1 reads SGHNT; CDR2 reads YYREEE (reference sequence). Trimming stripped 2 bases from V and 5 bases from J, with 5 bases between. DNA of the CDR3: TGTGCCAGCAGCTTTGATCATCAGCCCCAGCATTTT. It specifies CASSFDHQPQHF.

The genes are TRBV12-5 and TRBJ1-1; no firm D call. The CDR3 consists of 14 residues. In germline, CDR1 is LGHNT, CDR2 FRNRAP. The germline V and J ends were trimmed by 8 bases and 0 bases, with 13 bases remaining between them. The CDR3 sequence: CASQDGRMNTEAFF. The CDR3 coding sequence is TGTGCTAGTCAGGATGGCAGGATGAACACTGAAGCTTTCTTT.

The CDR3 is CAWSPPGSYNEKLFF. The CDR3 bases are TGTGCCTGGAGTCCCCCGGGGAGTTACAATGAAAAACTGTTTTTT. J is TRBJ1-4 and V is TRBV30; D unresolved. The V end lost 2 bases, the J end lost 5 bases, and 15 bases lay between the germline ends. Germline loops: CDR1 GTSNPN, CDR2 SVGIG (reference sequence). The CDR3 loop spans 15 amino acids.

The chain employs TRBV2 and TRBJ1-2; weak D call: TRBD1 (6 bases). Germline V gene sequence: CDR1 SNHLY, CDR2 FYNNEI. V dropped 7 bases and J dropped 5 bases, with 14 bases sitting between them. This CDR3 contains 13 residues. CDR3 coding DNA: TGTGCCAGCAACGTAGGGGGGGCATATGGCTACACCTTC. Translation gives CASNVGGAYGYTF. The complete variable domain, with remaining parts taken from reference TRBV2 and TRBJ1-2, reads EPEVTQTPSHQVTQMGQEVILRCVPISNHLYFYWYRQILGQKVEFLVSFYNNEISEKSEIFDDQFSVERPDGSNFTLKIRSTKLEDSAMYFCASNVGGAYGYTFGSGTRLTVV.

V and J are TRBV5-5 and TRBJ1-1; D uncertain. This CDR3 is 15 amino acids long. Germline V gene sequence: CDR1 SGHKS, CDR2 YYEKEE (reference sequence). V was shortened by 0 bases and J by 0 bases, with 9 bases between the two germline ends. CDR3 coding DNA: TGTGCCAGCAGCTTGGTGCCCGGGCTGAACACTGAAGCTTTCTTT. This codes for CASSLVPGLNTEAFF. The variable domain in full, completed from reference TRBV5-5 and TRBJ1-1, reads DAGVTQSPTHLIKTRGQQVTLRCSPISGHKSVSWYQQVLGQGPQFIFQYYEKEERGRGNFPDRFSARQFPNYSSELNVNALLLGDSALYLCASSLVPGLNTEAFFGQGTRLTVV.

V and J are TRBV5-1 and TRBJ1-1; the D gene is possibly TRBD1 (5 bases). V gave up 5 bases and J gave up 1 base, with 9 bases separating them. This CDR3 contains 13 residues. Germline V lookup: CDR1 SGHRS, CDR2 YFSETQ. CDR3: CASRFTGNTEAFF. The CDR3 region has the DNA TGCGCCAGCAGGTTCACAGGGAACACTGAAGCTTTCTTT.

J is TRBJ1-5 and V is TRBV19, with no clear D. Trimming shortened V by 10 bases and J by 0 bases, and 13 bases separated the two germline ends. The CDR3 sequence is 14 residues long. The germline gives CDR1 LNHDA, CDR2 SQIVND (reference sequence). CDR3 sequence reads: CATSDDYSNQPQHF. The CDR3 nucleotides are TGTGCCACCTCGGATGATTATAGCAATCAGCCCCAGCATTTT.

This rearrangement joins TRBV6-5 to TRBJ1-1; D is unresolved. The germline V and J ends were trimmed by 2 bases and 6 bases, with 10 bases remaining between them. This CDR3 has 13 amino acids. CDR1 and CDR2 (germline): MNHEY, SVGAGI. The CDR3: CASSYVGSAEAFF. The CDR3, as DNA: TGTGCCAGCAGTTACGTGGGGAGCGCTGAAGCTTTCTTT.

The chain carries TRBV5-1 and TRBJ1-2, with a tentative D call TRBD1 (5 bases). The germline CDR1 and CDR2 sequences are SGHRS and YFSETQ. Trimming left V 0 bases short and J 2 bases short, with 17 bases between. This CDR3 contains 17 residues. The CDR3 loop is CASSLEWGIDSNYGYTF. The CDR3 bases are TGCGCCAGCAGCTTGGAATGGGGCATTGACAGCAACTATGGCTACACCTTC.